The text below deals with one TCR beta chain. The age range of participants was about 18 to 95 years, with residence in 20 to 25 US areas. This sample was taken from a study of blood T cell repertoires in COVID-19. Study-level background: Samples came from the United States, Italy and Spain, spanning acute and convalescent COVID-19. The cDNA or gDNA used as material had been derived from T cells, B-cell-depleted T cells, or PBMCs.

The germline V gene has CDR1 SGHTA and CDR2 FQGTGA. Deletions cut 1 base from V and 5 bases from J, with 14 bases between. The CDR3 spans 15 residues. As handled by the study authors: Reference gene primer amplification yielded estimated nucleated cell counts. Method: immunoSEQ multiplex PCR; TCRdb's copy keeps in-frame clones and lacks some. The D gene and trimming were derived from the DNA, and the V and J assignments and clone size from that table. The sample consists of almost 250,000 clones, 65% to 90% of them appearing once. This chain uses TRBV7-3 with TRBJ1-2; maybe TRBD1 (6 bases). The receptor was derived from a woman aged 45-65 years with acute COVID-19. The source material was PBMCs or T cells enriched from blood (not recorded which). The CDR3 bases are TGTGCCAGCAGCTTAAACCCAGGGGAAGGATATGGCTACACCTTC. Protein: CASSLNPGEGYGYTF.